This T cell receptor (beta chain) was captured by sequencing in a study of cytomegalovirus exposure and HLA in healthy donors. Germline V gene lookup returns CDR1 SGDLS and CDR2 YYNGEE. The junction had 9 bases not matched to a gene; V was cut back by 0 bases and J by 6 bases. This CDR3 is 15 amino acids long. The donors were in the approximately 130-subject validation cohort, distinct from the roughly 600-subject first cohort. General observations from the study: The study listed about 150 cytomegalovirus-associated TCR beta chains. Many donors shared some public TCRs, even though most TCR sequences were rare.

Turning to this clone: Its antigen is still unknown.

Measured with immunoSEQ multiplex PCR; TCRdb has only the in-frame clones, and not every one. Of roughly 100,000 clones listed, approximately 95% are singletons. This chain connects TRBV9 to TRBJ2-7; 7 bases are shared with TRBD2. The TCR comes from a woman younger than 35 in good health and CMV-seronegative. Source material: PBMCs. CDR3 sequence reads: CASSVEGGSPSEQYF. For the CDR3, the DNA is TGTGCCAGCAGCGTAGAGGGCGGGAGTCCTTCCGAGCAGTACTTC.